This TCR beta chain was captured by sequencing in a study of regulatory T cells in long-lasting Graves disease. Time point of the sample: newly diagnosed GD, antithyroid drugs for less than 3 months. RNA extracted from PBMCs served as the sequencing template. Roughly 8.2 milliliters of peripheral blood were drawn into EDTA tubes. Trimming shortened V by 0 bases and J by 3 bases, and 27 bases separated the two germline ends. The CDR3 covers 20 residues. From germline, CDR1 is MGHRA and CDR2 YSYEKL. Both iRepertoire HTBI primers and Arm-PCR of CDR3 regions were used to build the TCR beta libraries. TCRdb re-called the multiplex PCR reads with MiXCR, one entry per CDR3 protein. Here the sample spans 400,000 to 500,000 distinct CDR3 sequences, 15% to 20% being singletons. This clonotype was found a few times. These data also featured in a second study, about T cells in Graves' hyperthyroidism and ophthalmopathy.

The rearrangement uses TRBV4-1 and TRBJ2-7; D perhaps matches TRBD1 (5 bases). The receptor's source is a woman younger than 35 with Graves disease. This sample comprised peripheral blood mononuclear cells (PBMCs), obtained at new diagnosis, from a patient treated with antithyroid drugs. The CDR3 DNA reads as TGCGCCAGCAGCCAAGAGCCTGCGGTTACCAGGGCCCCGCAGGGCTACGAGCAGTACTTC. It specifies CASSQEPAVTRAPQGYEQYF.